The entry that follows covers one TCR beta chain sequence. Germline V CDR1 and CDR2: GTSNPN, SVGIG (reference sequence). Trimming took 3 bases from V and 3 from J; bases not matched to a gene: 11. The CDR3 runs 15 residues. This specimen belongs to a study of blood T cell repertoires in COVID-19. Background on the study: Samples taken during acute and convalescent COVID-19 were collected in the United States, Italy and Spain. Sample material is recorded as cDNA or gDNA derived from T cells, B-cell-depleted T cells, or PBMCs.

Under the authors' procedure: Estimation of nucleated cell counts relied on the amplification of reference gene primers. The assay was immunoSEQ multiplex PCR, and TCRdb's table has in-frame clones only and misses some. V, J and clone size are taken as reported in that table, and D and trimming were inferred from the DNA itself. The top ten hold 15% of the sample, which has 150,000 or so clones, approximately 78% seen once. The specimen was peripheral blood. The chain combines TRBV30 with TRBJ2-7, with TRBD2 identical over 7 bases. This TCR came from a human donor with acute or convalescent COVID-19. The donor label of this sample is uncertain. For the CDR3, the DNA is TGTGCCTGGAGCCGTCGACGGGGAGGGATCTACGAGCAGTACTTC. Its translation is CAWSRRRGGIYEQYF.